Listed here are 30 T cell receptor beta chains from one sample, sequenced in a study of HIV-infected children after antiretroviral therapy interruption. Treatment: PENTA 11 planned treatment interruption arm or continuous ART arm. RNA-based 3' RACE libraries used unique molecular identifiers. TCRdb itself ran the 3' RACE reads through MiXCR, one entry per CDR3 protein. This table has about 40,000 distinct CDR3 sequences, around 7% appearing once. The sequencing here drew on CD45RA+ CD4+ T cells from PBMCs, pooled from several time points, taken from a donor given antiretroviral therapy, either interrupted or continuous. Subset indicated: naive CD4+ CD45RA+ CD45RO- T cells. These receptors were taken from a pool of human donors with HIV.

Many counts were recorded for this clonotype. This chain's CDR3 is CASSKDRGSSGNTIYF. CDR3 DNA sequence: TGTGCCAGCAGCAAGGACAGGGGGAGCTCTGGAAACACCATATATTTT. The J gene is TRBJ1-3, the V gene TRBV2; 10 bases map to TRBD1. The CDR3 is 16 residues long. Germline lookup yields CDR1 SNHLY and CDR2 FYNNEI. V shed 6 bases, J shed 0 bases, and the junction held 5 bases outside the gene matches.

In its sample, this clonotype was seen many times. V and J are TRBV4-2 and TRBJ1-4; TRBD1 is a possible D gene (5 bases). V was shortened by 0 bases and J by 4 bases, with 12 bases between the two germline ends. The CDR3 extends over 16 amino acids. Looked up from germline, CDR1 is LGHNA and CDR2 is YNFKEQ. DNA of the CDR3: TGTGCCAGCAGCCAAGATTTTGGCAGGGTTAATGAAAAACTGTTTTTT. Its protein product is CASSQDFGRVNEKLFF.

This rearrangement joins TRBV6-2 or TRBV6-3 to TRBJ2-7, with no clear D. Germline V gene lookup returns CDR1 MNHEY and CDR2 SVGEGT. Trimming removed 6 bases from V and 6 bases from J, with 21 bases in between. The CDR3 runs to 15 residues. CDR3 in DNA: TGTGCCAGCAGCTCCACTCCCCGACAAGGGCGCGAGCAGTACTTC. This sequence encodes CASSSTPRQGREQYF.

The chain carries TRBV15 and TRBJ1-6; D might be TRBD1 (6 bases). V lost 2 bases and J 7 bases, leaving 12 bases between the germline ends. In germline, CDR1 is LNHNV, CDR2 YYDKDF (reference sequence). The CDR3 runs to 15 residues. DNA of the CDR3: TGTGCCACCAGCAGATTTCGACAGGTCAATTCACCCCTCCACTTT. Translation gives CATSRFRQVNSPLHF.

There are a few counts of this clonotype. The V gene is TRBV6-6, the J gene TRBJ1-6, with D perhaps TRBD1 (5 bases). The CDR3 has 15 residues. The germline V gene encodes CDR1 MNHNY and CDR2 SVGAGI (reference sequence). With 5 bases removed from V and 8 bases from J, the gap between germline ends came to 16 bases. This CDR3 is CASSIGTPGYSPLHF. CDR3 nucleotide sequence: TGTGCCAGCAGTATCGGGACCCCTGGCTATTCACCCCTCCACTTT.

This clonotype has a count of ten or more. The rearrangement links TRBV12-3 or TRBV12-4 to TRBJ2-1; D is uncertain. Trimming took off 3 bases at V and 6 bases at J, with 3 bases between the two ends. The CDR3 covers 11 residues. The CDR3 DNA sequence: TGTGCCAGCAGTTTGGTCAATGAGCAGTTCTTC. Translating it yields CASSLVNEQFF.

This clonotype was picked up many times. The chain has TRBV29-1 and TRBJ2-5; 11 bases line up with TRBD2. Germline values: CDR1 SQVTM, CDR2 ANQGSEA. CDR3 length equals 15 residues. After removal of 5 bases from V and 1 base from J, the junction contained 6 bases not matched to a gene. The CDR3 DNA is TGCAGCGTTCTCCTAGCGGGGGGTCTCCAAGAGACCCAGTACTTC. Protein product: CSVLLAGGLQETQYF.

The sample holds a few counts of this clonotype. The chain's CDR3 is CASSLPTLIDWNEQFF. DNA for the CDR3: TGCGCCAGCAGCCTTCCCACACTGATAGACTGGAATGAGCAGTTCTTC. The chain joins TRBV4-1 to TRBJ2-1, with D unclear. V lost 4 bases and J lost 7, with 20 bases in between. The CDR3 is made up of 16 amino acids. The germline CDR1 and CDR2 sequences are MGHRA and YSYEKL.

Many counts were recorded for this clonotype. The chain joins TRBV7-6 to TRBJ1-1; D perhaps matches TRBD1 (5 bases). CDR3 length equals 15 residues. Germline-derived CDR1 and CDR2 are SGHVS and FNYEAQ. V was trimmed by 3 bases and J by 5 bases, leaving 16 bases between them. The CDR3 reads CASSLERAGGTEAFF. As DNA, the CDR3 is TGTGCCAGCAGCTTGGAAAGGGCGGGGGGAACTGAAGCTTTCTTT.

The chain joins TRBV11-3 to TRBJ2-1, with D uncertain. The V gene lost 5 bases and the J gene lost 0 bases, with 11 bases spanning the gap. The CDR3 covers 15 residues. CDR1 SGHNT and CDR2 YENEEA come from the germline V gene. CDR3 sequence reads: CASSPIKGSYNEQFF. The CDR3 DNA is TGTGCCAGCAGCCCCATTAAGGGCTCCTACAATGAGCAGTTCTTC. The whole variable domain, filled in from reference TRBV11-3 and TRBJ2-1, reads EAGVVQSPRYKIIEKKQPVAFWCNPISGHNTLYWYLQNLGQGPELLIRYENEEAVDDSQLPKDRFSAERLKGVDSTLKIQPAELGDSAVYLCASSPIKGSYNEQFFGPGTRLTVL.

This clonotype occurred many times. The chain couples TRBV4-3 to TRBJ2-1; 8 positions agree with TRBD2. The CDR3 consists of 18 residues. CDR1 and CDR2 (germline): LGHNA, YSLEER. V was clipped by 3 bases and J by 7 bases; unmatched bases: 17. CDR3 DNA: TGCGCCAGCAGCCATTCCCTGGCGGAACTAGCGGATGATAATGAGCAGTTCTTC. Translating it yields CASSHSLAELADDNEQFF.

This clonotype was counted ten times or more. The CDR3 is CASSLGGAETQYF. The CDR3 nucleotides are TGTGCCAGCAGTTTAGGAGGGGCGGAGACCCAGTACTTC. This chain uses TRBV12-3 or TRBV12-4 with TRBJ2-5, with D perhaps matching TRBD1 or TRBD2 (5 bases each). The CDR3 covers 13 residues. Trimming cost V 1 base and J 5 bases, with 8 bases left between them.

This clonotype was seen only a few times. The J gene is TRBJ1-1, the V gene TRBV2, with D perhaps TRBD1 (6 bases). Germline-derived CDR1 and CDR2 are SNHLY and FYNNEI. The CDR3 covers 14 residues. Trimming stripped 7 bases from V and 3 bases from J, with 15 bases between. As DNA, the CDR3 is TGTGCCAGCACTAAACAGGGATGGGACACTGAAGCTTTCTTT. This codes for CASTKQGWDTEAFF.

Many counts were recorded for this clonotype. The chain joins TRBV3-1 to TRBJ2-5; D may be TRBD1 (5 bases). CDR1 and CDR2 from the germline V gene are LGHDT and YNNKEL (reference sequence). V was cut by 1 base and J by 4 bases, with 16 bases left in between. The CDR3 spans 16 residues. The CDR3 here is CASSQARRRRAETQYF. The CDR3, as DNA: TGTGCCAGCAGCCAAGCACGGCGTCGCAGGGCAGAGACCCAGTACTTC.

This clonotype was counted ten times or more. V gene TRBV20-1 combines with J gene TRBJ2-5; no clear D. Germline lookup yields CDR1 DFQATT and CDR2 SNEGSKA (reference sequence). Trimming took off 5 bases at V and 9 bases at J, with 19 bases between the two ends. The CDR3 has 13 residues. For the CDR3, the DNA is TGCAGTGCTGGCCCCAGCGCCGGGCCGGCCCAGTACTTC. The encoded protein is CSAGPSAGPAQYF.

In its sample, this clonotype was seen many times. This chain connects TRBV27 to TRBJ1-1; the match to TRBD1 covers 9 bases. This CDR3 is 16 amino acids long. The V gene end was trimmed by 1 base and the J gene end by 3 bases; junction bases not matched to a gene: 6. Germline CDR1 reads MNHEY; CDR2 reads SMNVEV (reference sequence). CDR3 amino acids: CASSLLGQGYYTEAFF. The DNA for the CDR3 is TGTGCCAGCAGTTTATTGGGACAGGGATACTACACTGAAGCTTTCTTT.

This clonotype has at least ten counts. This chain connects TRBV12-5 to TRBJ2-1; 9 positions agree with TRBD2. The ends lost 2 bases at V and 4 bases at J; junction bases unmatched: 3. Germline assignment: CDR1 LGHNT and CDR2 FRNRAP. This CDR3 has 15 residues. CDR3: CASGLRLAGYNEQFF. CDR3 DNA sequence: TGTGCTAGTGGTTTGCGGCTAGCGGGATACAATGAGCAGTTCTTC. Drawing the rest from reference TRBV12-5 and TRBJ2-1, the complete variable domain is DARVTQTPRHKVTEMGQEVTMRCQPILGHNTVFWYRQTMMQGLELLAYFRNRAPLDDSGMPKDRFSAEMPDATLATLKIQPSEPRDSAVYFCASGLRLAGYNEQFFGPGTRLTVL.

The sample holds many counts of this clonotype. The chain couples TRBV7-9 to TRBJ2-3; maybe TRBD2 (6 bases). Trimming removed 2 bases from V and 2 bases from J, with 17 bases in between. CDR1 is SEHNR and CDR2 is FQNEAQ in the germline V gene (reference sequence). This CDR3 region has 17 residues. This CDR3 reads CASSLRIDAGPTDTQYF. CDR3 DNA sequence: TGTGCCAGCAGCTTAAGGATAGACGCGGGACCCACAGATACGCAGTATTTT.

In its sample, this clonotype was seen many times. V gene TRBV20-1 combines with J gene TRBJ2-3; D might be TRBD1 (5 bases). The length of the CDR3 is 18 residues. V lost 2 bases, J lost 2 bases, and 23 bases lay in between. In germline, CDR1 is DFQATT, CDR2 SNEGSKA (reference sequence). CDR3 loop: CSARPTTRRQLLTDTQYF. The CDR3 DNA reads TGCAGTGCTAGACCAACTACCAGGAGACAGTTGCTCACAGATACGCAGTATTTT.

This clonotype was detected ten times or more. This chain connects TRBV19 to TRBJ2-1, with D perhaps given as TRBD1 or TRBD2 (5 bases each). The CDR3 contains 15 residues. Trimming removed 5 bases at V and 6 bases at J, with 17 bases between. Germline V lookup: CDR1 LNHDA, CDR2 SQIVND (reference sequence). The DNA for the CDR3 is TGTGCCAGTAGTTCCCTTCCGGGGCAGGGCAATGAGCAGTTCTTC. As protein: CASSSLPGQGNEQFF.

This clonotype occurred many times. J is TRBJ1-5 and V is TRBV27, with unresolved D. Trimming cost V 5 bases and J 0 bases, with 11 bases left between them. CDR3 length: 15 amino acids. Germline V gene sequence: CDR1 MNHEY, CDR2 SMNVEV (reference sequence). The CDR3 nucleotides read TGTGCCAGCAGTCGAAATTGGGATAGCAATCAGCCCCAGCATTTT. Translation gives CASSRNWDSNQPQHF.

This clonotype was recorded at least ten times. One end of the junction does not line up with germline, which may come from a read error. The chain is built from TRBV6-6 and TRBJ2-4, with D uncertain. This CDR3 spans 13 amino acids. CDR1 is MNHNY and CDR2 is SVGAGI in the germline V gene (reference sequence). This CDR3 reads CASSDCSQNTLYF. The CDR3 DNA sequence: TGTGCCAGCAGTGACTGTAGTCAAAACACCTTGTACTTT.

This clonotype was detected only a few times. This rearrangement joins TRBV4-1 to TRBJ1-5; D gene uncertain. Germline V lookup: CDR1 MGHRA, CDR2 YSYEKL. CDR3 length equals 13 residues. V lost 0 bases and J lost 7, with 7 bases in between. Here the CDR3 reads CASSQDRGQPQHF. For the CDR3, the DNA is TGCGCCAGCAGCCAAGATCGTGGACAGCCCCAGCATTTT.

This clonotype has a count of ten or more. The rearrangement uses TRBV20-1 and TRBJ2-7, with D tentatively TRBD1 (6 bases). CDR1 and CDR2 from the germline V gene are DFQATT and SNEGSKA (reference sequence). V was shortened by 2 bases and J by 4 bases, with 9 bases between the two germline ends. The CDR3 extends over 12 amino acids. Here the CDR3 reads CSARPRGYEQYF. The CDR3 DNA reads TGCAGTGCTAGACCCAGGGGTTACGAGCAGTACTTC.

The rearrangement links TRBV20-1 to TRBJ1-5; D is unclear. Germline CDR1 DFQATT, CDR2 SNEGSKA (reference sequence). V was pared by 1 base and J by 2 bases, with 9 bases between. The CDR3 loop spans 14 amino acids. Here the CDR3 reads CSARVRGGNQPQHF. The CDR3 DNA is TGCAGTGCTAGAGTGCGGGGAGGCAATCAGCCCCAGCATTTT.

This clonotype was seen at least ten times. CDR3 loop: CASSYGSASGSSYNEQFF. The CDR3 DNA sequence: TGTGCCAGCAGTTACGGTTCGGCTAGCGGGAGTTCCTACAATGAGCAGTTCTTC. The chain carries TRBV6-6 and TRBJ2-1; 10 bases fit TRBD2. With V trimmed by 2 bases and J by 1 base, 8 bases remained unmatched. The CDR3 runs 18 residues. CDR1 MNHNY and CDR2 SVGAGI come from the germline V gene (reference sequence).

There are a few counts of this clonotype. The V gene is TRBV12-3 or TRBV12-4, the J gene TRBJ1-5; D possibly corresponds to TRBD1 (6 bases). V was pared by 5 bases and J by 2 bases, with 13 bases between. CDR3 length: 15 residues. CDR3 region: CASSNTGRGNQPQHF. DNA of the CDR3: TGTGCCAGCAGTAATACAGGGCGGGGCAATCAGCCCCAGCATTTT.

The chain has TRBV2 and TRBJ1-2; possible D gene TRBD1, 5 bases. This CDR3 has 13 residues. The V end lost 2 bases, the J end lost 2 bases, and 6 bases lay between the germline ends. CDR1 and CDR2 from the germline V gene are SNHLY and FYNNEI. The CDR3 is CASSEPGNYGYTF. In DNA, the CDR3 is TGTGCCAGCAGTGAACCAGGGAACTATGGCTACACCTTC.

There are many counts of this clonotype. The CDR3 sequence is CAISDMTFDNEQFF. CDR3 DNA sequence: TGTGCCATCAGTGATATGACATTCGACAATGAGCAGTTCTTC. The rearrangement uses TRBV10-3 and TRBJ2-1, with D hard to call. Germline values: CDR1 ENHRY, CDR2 SYGVKD. CDR3 length: 14 amino acids. The V end lost 3 bases, the J end lost 5 bases, and 11 bases lay between the germline ends.

This clonotype has a count of ten or more. V and J are TRBV10-1 and TRBJ2-3, with TRBD1 identical over 11 bases. Germline V gene lookup returns CDR1 WNHNN and CDR2 SYGVQD (reference sequence). The CDR3 is made up of 14 amino acids. J lost 7 bases, V lost 4 bases, and 4 bases had no gene match. CDR3 nucleotides: TGCGCCAGCAGTGCGGACAGGGGGCCGAATACGCAGTATTTT. This translates into CASSADRGPNTQYF.